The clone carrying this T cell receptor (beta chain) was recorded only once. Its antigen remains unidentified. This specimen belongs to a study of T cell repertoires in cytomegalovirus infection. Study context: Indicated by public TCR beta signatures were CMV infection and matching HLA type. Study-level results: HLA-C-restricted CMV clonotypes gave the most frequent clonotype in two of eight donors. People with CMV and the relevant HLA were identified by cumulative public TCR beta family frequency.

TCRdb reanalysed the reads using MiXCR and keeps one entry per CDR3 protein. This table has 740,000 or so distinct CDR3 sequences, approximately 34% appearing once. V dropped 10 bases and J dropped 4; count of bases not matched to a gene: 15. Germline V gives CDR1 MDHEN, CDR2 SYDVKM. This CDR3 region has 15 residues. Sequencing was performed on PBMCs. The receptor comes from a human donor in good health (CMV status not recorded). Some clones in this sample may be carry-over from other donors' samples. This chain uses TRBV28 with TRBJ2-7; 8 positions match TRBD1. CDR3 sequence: CATDRPGQGPYEQYF. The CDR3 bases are TGTGCCACCGATCGACCCGGACAGGGACCTTACGAGCAGTACTTC.